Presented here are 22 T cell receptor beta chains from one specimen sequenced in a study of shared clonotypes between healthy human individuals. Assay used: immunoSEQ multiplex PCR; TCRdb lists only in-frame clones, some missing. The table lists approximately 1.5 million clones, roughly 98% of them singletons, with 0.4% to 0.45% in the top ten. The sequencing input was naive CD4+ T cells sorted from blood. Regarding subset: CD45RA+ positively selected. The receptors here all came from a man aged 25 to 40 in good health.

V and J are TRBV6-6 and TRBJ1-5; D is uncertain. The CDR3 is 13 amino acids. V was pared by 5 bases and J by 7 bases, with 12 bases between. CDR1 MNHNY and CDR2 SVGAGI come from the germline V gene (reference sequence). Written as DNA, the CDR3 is TGTGCCAGCAGTCCGAGACTAGGGCAGCCCCAGCATTTT. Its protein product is CASSPRLGQPQHF.

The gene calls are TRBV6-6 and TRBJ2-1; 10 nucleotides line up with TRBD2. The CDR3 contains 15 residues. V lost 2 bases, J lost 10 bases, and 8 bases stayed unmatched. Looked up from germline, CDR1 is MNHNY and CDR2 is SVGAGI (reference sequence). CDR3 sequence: CASSYPGTSEREQFF. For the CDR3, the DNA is TGTGCCAGCAGTTACCCCGGGACTAGCGAGAGAGAGCAGTTCTTC.

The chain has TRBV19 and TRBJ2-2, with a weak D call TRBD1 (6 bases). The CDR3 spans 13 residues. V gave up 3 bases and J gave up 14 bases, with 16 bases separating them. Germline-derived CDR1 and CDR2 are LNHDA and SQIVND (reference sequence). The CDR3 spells CASSIETWGQLFF. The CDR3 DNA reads TGTGCCAGTAGTATTGAGACATGGGGACAACTGTTTTTT.

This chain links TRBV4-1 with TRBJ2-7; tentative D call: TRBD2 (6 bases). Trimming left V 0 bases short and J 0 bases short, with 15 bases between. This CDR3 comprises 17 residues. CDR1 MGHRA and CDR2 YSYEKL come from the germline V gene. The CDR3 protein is CASSQDLPAGTSYEQYF. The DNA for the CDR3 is TGCGCCAGCAGCCAAGATCTTCCAGCGGGTACCTCCTACGAGCAGTACTTC.

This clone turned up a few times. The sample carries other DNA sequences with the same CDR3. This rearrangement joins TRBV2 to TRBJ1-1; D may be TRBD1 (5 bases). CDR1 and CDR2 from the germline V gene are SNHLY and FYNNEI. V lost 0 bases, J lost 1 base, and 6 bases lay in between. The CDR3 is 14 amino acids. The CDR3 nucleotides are TGTGCCAGCAGTGAAGCGAGGGGGAACACTGAAGCTTTCTTT. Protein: CASSEARGNTEAFF.

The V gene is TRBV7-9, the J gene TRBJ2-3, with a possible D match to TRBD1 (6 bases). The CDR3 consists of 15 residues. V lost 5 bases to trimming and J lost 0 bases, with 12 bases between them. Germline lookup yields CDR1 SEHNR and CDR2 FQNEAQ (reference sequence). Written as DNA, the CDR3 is TGTGCCAGCAGCCATGCAGGGGCTAGCACAGATACGCAGTATTTT. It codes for CASSHAGASTDTQYF.

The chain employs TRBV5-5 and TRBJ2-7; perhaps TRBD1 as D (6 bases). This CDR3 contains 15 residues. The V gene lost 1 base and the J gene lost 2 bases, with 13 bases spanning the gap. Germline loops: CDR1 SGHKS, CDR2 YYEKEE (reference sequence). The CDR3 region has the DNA TGTGCCAGCAGCTTGACAGGGTCCCTTACCTACGAGCAGTACTTC. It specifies CASSLTGSLTYEQYF.

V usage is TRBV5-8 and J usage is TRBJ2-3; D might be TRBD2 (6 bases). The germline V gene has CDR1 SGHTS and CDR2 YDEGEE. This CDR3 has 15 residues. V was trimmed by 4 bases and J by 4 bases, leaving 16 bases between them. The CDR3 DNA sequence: TGTGCCAGCAGCCGCCGACTAGGCCCTCCAGATACGCAGTATTTT. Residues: CASSRRLGPPDTQYF.

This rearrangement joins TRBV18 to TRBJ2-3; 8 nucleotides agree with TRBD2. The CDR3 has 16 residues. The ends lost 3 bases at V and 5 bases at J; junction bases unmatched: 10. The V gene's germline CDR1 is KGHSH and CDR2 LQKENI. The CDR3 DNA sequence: TGTGCCAGCTCACCTACCACGGGAGGGCCGGGAGATACGCAGTATTTT. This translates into CASSPTTGGPGDTQYF. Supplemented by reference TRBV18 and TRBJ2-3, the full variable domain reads NAGVMQNPRHLVRRRGQEARLRCSPMKGHSHVYWYRQLPEEGLKFMVYLQKENIIDESGMPKERFSAEFPKEGPSILRIQQVVRGDSAAYFCASSPTTGGPGDTQYFGPGTRLTVL.

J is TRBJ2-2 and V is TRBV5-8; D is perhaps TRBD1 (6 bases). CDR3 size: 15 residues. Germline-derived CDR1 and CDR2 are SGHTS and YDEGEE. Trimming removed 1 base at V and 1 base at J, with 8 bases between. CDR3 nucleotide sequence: TGTGCCAGCAGCTTGTGGACAGTGAACACCGGGGAGCTGTTTTTT. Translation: CASSLWTVNTGELFF.

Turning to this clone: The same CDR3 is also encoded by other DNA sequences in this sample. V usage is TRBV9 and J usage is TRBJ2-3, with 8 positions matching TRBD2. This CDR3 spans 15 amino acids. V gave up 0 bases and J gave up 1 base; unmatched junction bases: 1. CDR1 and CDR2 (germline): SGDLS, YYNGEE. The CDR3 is CASSVGAGGTDTQYF. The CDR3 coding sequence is TGTGCCAGCAGCGTAGGAGCGGGGGGCACAGATACGCAGTATTTT. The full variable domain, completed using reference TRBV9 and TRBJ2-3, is DSGVTQTPKHLITATGQRVTLRCSPRSGDLSVYWYQQSLDQGLQFLIQYYNGEERAKGNILERFSAQQFPDLHSELNLSSLELGDSALYFCASSVGAGGTDTQYFGPGTRLTVL.

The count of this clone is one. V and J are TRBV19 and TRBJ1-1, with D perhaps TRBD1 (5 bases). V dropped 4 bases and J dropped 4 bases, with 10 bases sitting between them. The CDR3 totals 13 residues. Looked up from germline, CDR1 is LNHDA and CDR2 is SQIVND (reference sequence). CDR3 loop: CASSKTASTEAFF. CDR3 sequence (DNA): TGTGCCAGTAGTAAGACAGCCTCCACTGAAGCTTTCTTT.

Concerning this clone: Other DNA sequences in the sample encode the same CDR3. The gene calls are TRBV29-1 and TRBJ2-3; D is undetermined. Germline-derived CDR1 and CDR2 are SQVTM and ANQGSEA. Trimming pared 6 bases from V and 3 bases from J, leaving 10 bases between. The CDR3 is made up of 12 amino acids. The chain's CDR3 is CSVSPGTDTQYF. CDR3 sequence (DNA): TGCAGCGTGTCTCCTGGAACAGATACGCAGTATTTT.

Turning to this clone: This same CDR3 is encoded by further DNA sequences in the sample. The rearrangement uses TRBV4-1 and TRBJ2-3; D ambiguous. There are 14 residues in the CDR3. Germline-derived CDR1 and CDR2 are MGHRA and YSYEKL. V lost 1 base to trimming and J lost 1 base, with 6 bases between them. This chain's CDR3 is CASSQVLGTDTQYF. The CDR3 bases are TGCGCCAGCAGCCAAGTCCTCGGCACAGATACGCAGTATTTT.

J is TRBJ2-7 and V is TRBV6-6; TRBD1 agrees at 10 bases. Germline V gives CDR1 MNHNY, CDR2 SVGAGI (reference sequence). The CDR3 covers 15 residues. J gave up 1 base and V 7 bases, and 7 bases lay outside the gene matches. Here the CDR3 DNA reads TGTGCCAGCATCGGGACAGGGGATCGGTCCTACGAGCAGTACTTC. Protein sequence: CASIGTGDRSYEQYF.

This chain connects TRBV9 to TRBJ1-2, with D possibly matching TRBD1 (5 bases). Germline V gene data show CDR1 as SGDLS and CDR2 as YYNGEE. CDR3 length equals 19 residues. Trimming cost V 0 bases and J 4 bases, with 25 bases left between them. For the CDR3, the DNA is TGTGCCAGCAGCGTAGGATCAGGGAAAAAGGGGTCGGCTGTCTATGGCTACACCTTC. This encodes CASSVGSGKKGSAVYGYTF.

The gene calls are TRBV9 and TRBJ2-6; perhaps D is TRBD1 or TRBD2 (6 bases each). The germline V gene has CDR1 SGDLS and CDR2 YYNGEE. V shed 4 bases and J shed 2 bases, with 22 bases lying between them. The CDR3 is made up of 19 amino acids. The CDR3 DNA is TGTGCCAGCAGCCCCTTGGGGGGTGGACAGATGACTGGGGCCAACGTCCTGACTTTC. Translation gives CASSPLGGGQMTGANVLTF.

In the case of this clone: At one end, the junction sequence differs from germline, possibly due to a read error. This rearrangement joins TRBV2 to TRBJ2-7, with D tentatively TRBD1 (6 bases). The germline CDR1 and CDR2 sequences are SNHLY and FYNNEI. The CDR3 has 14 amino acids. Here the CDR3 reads CASREGRGKGEQYF. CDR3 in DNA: TGTGCCAGCAGGGAAGGCAGGGGAAAAGGCGAGCAGTACTTC.

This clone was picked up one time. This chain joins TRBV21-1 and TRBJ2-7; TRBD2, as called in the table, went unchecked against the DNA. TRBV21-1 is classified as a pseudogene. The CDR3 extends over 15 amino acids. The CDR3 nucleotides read TGTGCCAGCAGCGAAACTAGCGGGCTCGCCTACGAGCAGTACTTC. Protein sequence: CASSETSGLAYEQYF.

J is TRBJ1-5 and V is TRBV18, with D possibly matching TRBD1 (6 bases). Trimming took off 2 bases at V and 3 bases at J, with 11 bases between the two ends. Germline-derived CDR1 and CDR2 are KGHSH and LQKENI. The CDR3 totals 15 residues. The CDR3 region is CASSPARGSNQPQHF. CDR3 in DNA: TGTGCCAGCTCACCAGCGAGGGGGTCCAATCAGCCCCAGCATTTT.

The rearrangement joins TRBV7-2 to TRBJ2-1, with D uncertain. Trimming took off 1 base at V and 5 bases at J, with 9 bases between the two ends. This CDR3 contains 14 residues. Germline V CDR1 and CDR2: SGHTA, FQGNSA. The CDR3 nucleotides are TGTGCCAGCAGCTTAGACCCCCACAACAATGAGCAGTTCTTC. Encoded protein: CASSLDPHNNEQFF.

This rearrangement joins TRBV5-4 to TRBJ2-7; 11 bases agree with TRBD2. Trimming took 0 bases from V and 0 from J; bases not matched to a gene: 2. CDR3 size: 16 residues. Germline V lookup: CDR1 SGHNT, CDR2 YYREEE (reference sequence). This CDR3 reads CASSLGLAGSSYEQYF. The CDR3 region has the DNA TGTGCCAGCAGCTTGGGACTAGCGGGGAGCTCCTACGAGCAGTACTTC.